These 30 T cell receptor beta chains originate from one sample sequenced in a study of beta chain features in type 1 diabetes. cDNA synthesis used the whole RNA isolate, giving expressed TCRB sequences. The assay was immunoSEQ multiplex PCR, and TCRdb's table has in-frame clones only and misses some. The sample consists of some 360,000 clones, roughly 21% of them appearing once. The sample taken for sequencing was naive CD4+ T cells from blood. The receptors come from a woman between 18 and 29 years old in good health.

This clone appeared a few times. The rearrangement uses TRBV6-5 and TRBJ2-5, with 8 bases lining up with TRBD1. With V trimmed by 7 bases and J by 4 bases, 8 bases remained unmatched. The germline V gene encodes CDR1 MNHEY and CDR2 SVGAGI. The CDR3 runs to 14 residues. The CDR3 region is CASKSGGFGETQYF. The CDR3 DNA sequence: TGTGCCAGCAAATCAGGGGGCTTTGGAGAGACCCAGTACTTC.

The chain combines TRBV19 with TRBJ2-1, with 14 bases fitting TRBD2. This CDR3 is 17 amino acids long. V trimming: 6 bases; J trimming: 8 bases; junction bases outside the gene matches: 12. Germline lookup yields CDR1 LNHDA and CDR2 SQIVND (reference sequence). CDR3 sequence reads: CASSTWIGTSGSYEQFF. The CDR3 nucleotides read TGTGCCAGTAGCACCTGGATAGGGACTAGCGGGAGCTATGAGCAGTTCTTC.

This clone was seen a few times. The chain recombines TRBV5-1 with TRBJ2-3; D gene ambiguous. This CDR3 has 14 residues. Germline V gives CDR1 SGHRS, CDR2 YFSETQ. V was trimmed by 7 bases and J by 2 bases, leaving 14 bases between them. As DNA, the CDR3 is TGCGCCAGCGCCAGGATGGAACCCACAGATACGCAGTATTTT. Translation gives CASARMEPTDTQYF.

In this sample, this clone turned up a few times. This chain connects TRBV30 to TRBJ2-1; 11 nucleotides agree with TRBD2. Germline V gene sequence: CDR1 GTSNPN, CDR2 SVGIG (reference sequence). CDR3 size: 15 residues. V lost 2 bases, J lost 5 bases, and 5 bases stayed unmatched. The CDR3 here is CAWSPTSGRDNEQFF. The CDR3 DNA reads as TGTGCCTGGAGTCCCACTAGCGGGAGAGACAATGAGCAGTTCTTC.

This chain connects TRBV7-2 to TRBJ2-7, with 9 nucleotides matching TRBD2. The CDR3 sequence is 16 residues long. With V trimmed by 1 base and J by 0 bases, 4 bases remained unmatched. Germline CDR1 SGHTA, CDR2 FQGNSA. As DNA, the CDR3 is TGTGCCAGCAGCTTAGGGGTAGCGGGGGCCTCCTACGAGCAGTACTTC. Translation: CASSLGVAGASYEQYF.

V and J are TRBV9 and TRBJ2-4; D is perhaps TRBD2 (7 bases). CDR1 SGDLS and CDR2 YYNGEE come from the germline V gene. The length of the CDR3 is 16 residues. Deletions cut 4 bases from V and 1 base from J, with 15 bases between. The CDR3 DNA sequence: TGTGCCAGCAGCCCCAGGGGAGGGGTGGCCAAAAACATTCAGTACTTC. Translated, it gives CASSPRGGVAKNIQYF.

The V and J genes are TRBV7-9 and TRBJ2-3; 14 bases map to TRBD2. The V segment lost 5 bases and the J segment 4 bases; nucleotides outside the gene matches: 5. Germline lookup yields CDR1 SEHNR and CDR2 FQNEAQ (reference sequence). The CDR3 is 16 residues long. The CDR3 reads CASSLGTSGSADTQYF. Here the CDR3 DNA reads TGTGCCAGCAGCCTCGGGACTAGCGGGAGCGCAGATACGCAGTATTTT.

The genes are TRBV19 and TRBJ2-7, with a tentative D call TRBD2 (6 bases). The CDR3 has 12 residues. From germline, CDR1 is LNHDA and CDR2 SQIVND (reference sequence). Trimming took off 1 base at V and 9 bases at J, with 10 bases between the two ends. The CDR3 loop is CASSIAGGSQYF. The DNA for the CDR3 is TGTGCCAGTAGTATAGCCGGGGGATCGCAGTACTTC.

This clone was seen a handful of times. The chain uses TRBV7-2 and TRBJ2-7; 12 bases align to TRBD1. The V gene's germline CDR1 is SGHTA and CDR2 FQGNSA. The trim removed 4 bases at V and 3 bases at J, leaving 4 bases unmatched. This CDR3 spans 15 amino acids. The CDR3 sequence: CASSSGTGGFYEQYF. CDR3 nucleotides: TGTGCCAGCAGCTCCGGGACAGGGGGCTTCTACGAGCAGTACTTC.

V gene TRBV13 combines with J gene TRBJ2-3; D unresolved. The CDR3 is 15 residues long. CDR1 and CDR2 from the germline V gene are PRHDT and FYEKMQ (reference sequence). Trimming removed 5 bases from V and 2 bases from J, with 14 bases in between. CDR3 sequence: CASSLSPFNTDTQYF. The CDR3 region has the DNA TGTGCCAGCAGCCTCTCCCCCTTTAACACAGATACGCAGTATTTT.

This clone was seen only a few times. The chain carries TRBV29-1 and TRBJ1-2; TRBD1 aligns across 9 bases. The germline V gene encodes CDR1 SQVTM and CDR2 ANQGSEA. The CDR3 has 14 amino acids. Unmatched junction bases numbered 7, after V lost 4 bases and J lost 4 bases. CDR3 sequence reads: CSVGPGQGGYGYTF. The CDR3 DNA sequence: TGCAGCGTTGGACCGGGACAGGGCGGCTATGGCTACACCTTC.

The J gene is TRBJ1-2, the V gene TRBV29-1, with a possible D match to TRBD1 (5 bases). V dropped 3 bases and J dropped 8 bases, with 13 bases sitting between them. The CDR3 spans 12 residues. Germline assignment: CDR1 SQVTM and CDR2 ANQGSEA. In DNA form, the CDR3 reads TGCAGCGTTGATGTCCAGGGATACGGCTACACCTTC. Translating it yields CSVDVQGYGYTF.

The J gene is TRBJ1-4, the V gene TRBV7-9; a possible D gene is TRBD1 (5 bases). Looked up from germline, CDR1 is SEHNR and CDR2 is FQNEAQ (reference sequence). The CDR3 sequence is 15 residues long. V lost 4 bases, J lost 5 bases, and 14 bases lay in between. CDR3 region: CASSSGTLKNEKLFF. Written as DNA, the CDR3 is TGTGCCAGCAGCTCTGGGACTCTCAAAAATGAAAAACTGTTTTTT. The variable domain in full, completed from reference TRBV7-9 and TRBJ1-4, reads DTGVSQNPRHKITKRGQNVTFRCDPISEHNRLYWYRQTLGQGPEFLTYFQNEAQLEKSRLLSDRFSAERPKGSFSTLEIQRTEQGDSAMYLCASSSGTLKNEKLFFGSGTQLSVL.

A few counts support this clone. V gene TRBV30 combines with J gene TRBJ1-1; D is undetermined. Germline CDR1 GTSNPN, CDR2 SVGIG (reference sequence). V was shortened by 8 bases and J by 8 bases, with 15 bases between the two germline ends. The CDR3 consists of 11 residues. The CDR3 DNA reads TGTGCCCGCGAGGATGGTGCCGAAGCTTTCTTT. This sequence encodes CAREDGAEAFF. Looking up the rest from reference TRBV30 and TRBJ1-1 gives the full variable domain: SQTIHQWPATLVQPVGSPLSLECTVEGTSNPNLYWYRQAAGRGLQLLFYSVGIGQISSEVPQNLSASRPQDRQFILSSKKLLLSDSGFYLCAREDGAEAFFGQGTRLTVV.

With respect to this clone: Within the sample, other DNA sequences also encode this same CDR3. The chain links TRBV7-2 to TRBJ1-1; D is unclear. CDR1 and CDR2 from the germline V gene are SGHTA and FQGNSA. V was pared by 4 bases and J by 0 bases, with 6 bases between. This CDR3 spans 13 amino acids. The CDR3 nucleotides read TGTGCCAGCAGCTCGGGTATGAACACTGAAGCTTTCTTT. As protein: CASSSGMNTEAFF.

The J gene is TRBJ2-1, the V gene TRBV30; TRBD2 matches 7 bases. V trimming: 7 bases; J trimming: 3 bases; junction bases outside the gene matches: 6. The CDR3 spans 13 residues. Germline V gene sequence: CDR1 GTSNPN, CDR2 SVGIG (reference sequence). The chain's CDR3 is CALGSGNYNEQFF. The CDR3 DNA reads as TGTGCCTTGGGGAGCGGGAACTACAATGAGCAGTTCTTC.

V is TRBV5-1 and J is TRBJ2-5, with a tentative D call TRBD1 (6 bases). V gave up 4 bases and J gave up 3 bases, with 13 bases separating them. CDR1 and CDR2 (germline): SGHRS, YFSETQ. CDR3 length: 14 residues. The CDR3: CASSMTAGEETQYF. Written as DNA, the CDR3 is TGCGCCAGCAGCATGACGGCAGGGGAAGAGACCCAGTACTTC.

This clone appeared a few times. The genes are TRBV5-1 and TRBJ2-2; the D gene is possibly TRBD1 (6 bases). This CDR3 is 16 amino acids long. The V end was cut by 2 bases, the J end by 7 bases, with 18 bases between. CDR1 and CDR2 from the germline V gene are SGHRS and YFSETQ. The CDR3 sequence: CASSFGQSELVGELFF. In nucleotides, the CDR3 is TGCGCCAGCAGCTTTGGACAGAGTGAACTCGTCGGGGAGCTGTTTTTT.

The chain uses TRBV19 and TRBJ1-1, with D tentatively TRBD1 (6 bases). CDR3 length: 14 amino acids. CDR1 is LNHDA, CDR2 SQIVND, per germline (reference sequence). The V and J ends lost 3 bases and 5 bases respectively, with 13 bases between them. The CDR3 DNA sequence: TGTGCCAGTAGTATCCAGGGGAGTAGGACTGAAGCTTTCTTT. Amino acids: CASSIQGSRTEAFF.

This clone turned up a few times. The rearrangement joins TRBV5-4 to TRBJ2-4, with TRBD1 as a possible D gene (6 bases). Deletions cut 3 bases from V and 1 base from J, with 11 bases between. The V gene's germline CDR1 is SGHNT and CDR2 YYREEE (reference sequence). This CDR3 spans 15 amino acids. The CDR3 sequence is CASSYQGSAKNIQYF. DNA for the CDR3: TGTGCCAGCAGCTATCAGGGGTCGGCCAAAAACATTCAGTACTTC.

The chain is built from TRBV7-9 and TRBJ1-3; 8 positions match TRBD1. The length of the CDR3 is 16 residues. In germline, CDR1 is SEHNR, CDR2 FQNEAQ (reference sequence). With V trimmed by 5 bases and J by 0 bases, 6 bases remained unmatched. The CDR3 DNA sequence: TGTGCCAGCAGCGCCCGACAGGGGATCTCTGGAAACACCATATATTTT. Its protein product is CASSARQGISGNTIYF.

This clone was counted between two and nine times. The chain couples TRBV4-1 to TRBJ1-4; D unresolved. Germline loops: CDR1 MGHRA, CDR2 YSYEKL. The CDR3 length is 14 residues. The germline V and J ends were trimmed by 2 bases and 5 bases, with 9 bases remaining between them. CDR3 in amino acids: CASSQTQRNEKLFF. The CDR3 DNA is TGCGCCAGCAGCCAAACTCAACGAAATGAAAAACTGTTTTTT.

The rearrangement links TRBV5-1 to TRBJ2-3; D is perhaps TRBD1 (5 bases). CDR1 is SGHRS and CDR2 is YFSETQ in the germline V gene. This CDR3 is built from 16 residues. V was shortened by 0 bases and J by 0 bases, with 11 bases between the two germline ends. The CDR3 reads CASSLDGHTSTDTQYF. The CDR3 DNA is TGCGCCAGCAGCTTGGACGGACACACTAGCACAGATACGCAGTATTTT.

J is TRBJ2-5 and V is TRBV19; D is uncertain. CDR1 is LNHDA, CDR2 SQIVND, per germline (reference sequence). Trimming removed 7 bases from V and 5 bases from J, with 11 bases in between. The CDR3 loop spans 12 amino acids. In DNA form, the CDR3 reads TGTGCCAGTAACAGCTTTGGGGAGACCCAGTACTTC. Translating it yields CASNSFGETQYF.

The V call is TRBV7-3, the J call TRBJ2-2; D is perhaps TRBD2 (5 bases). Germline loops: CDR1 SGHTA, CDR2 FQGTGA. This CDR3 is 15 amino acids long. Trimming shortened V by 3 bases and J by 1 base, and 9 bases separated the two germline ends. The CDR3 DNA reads TGTGCCAGCAGCTTTTACAGCGGGAACACCGGGGAGCTGTTTTTT. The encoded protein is CASSFYSGNTGELFF.

The DNA of the CDR3 is TGTGCCAGCAGCTCCCCCTATTACGAGCAGTACTTC. It yields the protein CASSSPYYEQYF. The chain couples TRBV11-2 to TRBJ2-7; D unclear. The CDR3 has 12 amino acids. V was clipped by 4 bases and J by 4 bases, with 8 bases between them. Per the germline V gene, CDR1 is SGHAT and CDR2 is FQNNGV.

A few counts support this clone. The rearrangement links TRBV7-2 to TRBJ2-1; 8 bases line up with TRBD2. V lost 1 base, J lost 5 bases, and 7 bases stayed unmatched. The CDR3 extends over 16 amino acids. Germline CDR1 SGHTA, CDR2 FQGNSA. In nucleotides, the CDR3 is TGTGCCAGCAGCTTAGTCTCGACTAGCGTTCACAATGAGCAGTTCTTC. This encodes CASSLVSTSVHNEQFF.

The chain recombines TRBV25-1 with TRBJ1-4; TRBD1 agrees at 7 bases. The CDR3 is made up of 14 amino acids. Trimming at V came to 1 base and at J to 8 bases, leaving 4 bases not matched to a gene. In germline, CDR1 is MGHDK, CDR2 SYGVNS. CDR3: CASSESQGTEKLFF. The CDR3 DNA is TGTGCCAGCAGTGAATCACAGGGGACGGAAAAACTGTTTTTT. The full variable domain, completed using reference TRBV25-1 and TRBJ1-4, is EADIYQTPRYLVIGTGKKITLECSQTMGHDKMYWYQQDPGMELHLIHYSYGVNSTEKGDLSSESTVSRIRTEHFPLTLESARPSHTSQYLCASSESQGTEKLFFGSGTQLSVL.

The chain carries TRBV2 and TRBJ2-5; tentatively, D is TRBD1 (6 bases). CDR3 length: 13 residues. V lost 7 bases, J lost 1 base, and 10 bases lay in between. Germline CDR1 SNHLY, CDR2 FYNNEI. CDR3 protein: CASNGQPQETQYF. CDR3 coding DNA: TGTGCCAGCAATGGACAGCCCCAAGAGACCCAGTACTTC.

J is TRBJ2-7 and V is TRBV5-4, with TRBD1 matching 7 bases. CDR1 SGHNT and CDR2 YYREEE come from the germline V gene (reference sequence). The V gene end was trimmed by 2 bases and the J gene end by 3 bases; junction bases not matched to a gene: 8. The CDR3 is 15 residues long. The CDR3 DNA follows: TGTGCCAGCAGCTTAGACAGGGTCCCCTTCTACGAGCAGTACTTC. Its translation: CASSLDRVPFYEQYF.